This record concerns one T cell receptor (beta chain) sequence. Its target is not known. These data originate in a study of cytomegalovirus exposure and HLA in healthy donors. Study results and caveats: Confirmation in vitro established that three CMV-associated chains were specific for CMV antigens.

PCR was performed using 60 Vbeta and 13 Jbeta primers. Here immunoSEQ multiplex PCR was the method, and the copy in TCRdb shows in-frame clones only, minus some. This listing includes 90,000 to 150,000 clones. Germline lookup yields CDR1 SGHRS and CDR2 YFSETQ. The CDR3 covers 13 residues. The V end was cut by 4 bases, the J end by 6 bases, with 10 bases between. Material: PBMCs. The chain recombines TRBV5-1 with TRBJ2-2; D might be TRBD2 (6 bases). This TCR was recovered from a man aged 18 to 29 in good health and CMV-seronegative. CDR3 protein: CASSLGGPGELFF. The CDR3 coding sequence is TGCGCCAGCAGCCTCGGGGGTCCCGGGGAGCTGTTTTTT.